This T cell receptor beta chain was documented in a study of blood T cell repertoires in COVID-19. Germline lookup yields CDR1 SEHNR and CDR2 FQNEAQ (reference sequence). This CDR3 is built from 15 residues. Trimming pared 2 bases from V and 9 bases from J, leaving 16 bases between. In the original workflow: Researchers report that nucleated cell counts were estimated from reference gene primer amplification. Only in-frame clones appear in the TCRdb table, and some are missing; sequencing was by immunoSEQ multiplex PCR. V, J and clone size were drawn from that table, and D and trimming were deduced from the DNA. This table has roughly 100,000 clones, about 89% appearing once.

The chain combines TRBV7-9 with TRBJ1-4; a weak D match, TRBD1 (6 bases). Material for sequencing was peripheral blood. The clonotype comes from a man in his forties or fifties with acute or convalescent COVID-19. The CDR3 nucleotides are TGTGCCAGCAGCTTACAGGGACAACCTGCCCAAAAACTGTTTTTT. Amino acids: CASSLQGQPAQKLFF.